These 4 T cell receptor beta chains were all obtained from the same sample, sequenced in a study of cytomegalovirus exposure and HLA in healthy donors (dated by TCRdb to the late 2010s). The library relied on the immunoSEQ multiplex PCR assay. For the multiplex PCR, a mixture combining 60 forward primers for TCR Vbeta segments and 13 reverse primers for TCR Jbeta segments was used. Here the immuneACCESS table is served through TCRdb, limited to in-frame sequences with V and J called. Missing clones are a known gap in these copies; in checked studies unresolved V genes cover under half, and the rest lacks a known reason. In this sample the table shows some 130,000 clones, more than 75% of which occur a single time. About 7.4% of the sample lies in the top ten. Sequencing was done on a sample of PBMCs. The receptors come from a woman aged 50 to 65 in good health and CMV-seropositive.

The chain links TRBV30 to TRBJ2-4; a possible D gene is TRBD1 (6 bases). Germline CDR1 GTSNPN, CDR2 SVGIG (reference sequence). V shed 1 base and J shed 9 bases, with 13 bases lying between them. This CDR3 has 13 residues. Here the CDR3 DNA reads TGTGCCTGGAGTGAAACAGGGCTGATCATTCAGTACTTC. Protein: CAWSETGLIIQYF.

The chain uses TRBV7-3 and TRBJ1-6, with a possible D match to TRBD1 (5 bases). Per germline, CDR1 SGHTA and CDR2 FQGTGA. The CDR3 spans 15 residues. Trimming cost V 7 bases and J 0 bases, with 10 bases left between them. CDR3: CASKDTSSYNSPLHF. The CDR3 DNA sequence: TGTGCCAGCAAGGACACCAGCTCCTATAATTCACCCCTCCACTTT.

The V call is TRBV2, the J call TRBJ1-5, with TRBD1 matching 8 bases. The germline gives CDR1 SNHLY, CDR2 FYNNEI. V shed 6 bases and J 2 bases; nucleotides not matched to a gene: 6. The CDR3 spans 15 residues. Here the CDR3 reads CASRRQGSGNQPQHF. CDR3 in DNA: TGTGCCAGCAGGCGACAGGGGTCGGGCAATCAGCCCCAGCATTTT. Supplemented by reference TRBV2 and TRBJ1-5, the full variable domain reads EPEVTQTPSHQVTQMGQEVILRCVPISNHLYFYWYRQILGQKVEFLVSFYNNEISEKSEIFDDQFSVERPDGSNFTLKIRSTKLEDSAMYFCASRRQGSGNQPQHFGDGTRLSIL.

This chain uses TRBV19 with TRBJ2-1; TRBD2 matches 8 bases. The trim removed 3 bases at V and 14 bases at J, leaving 9 bases unmatched. The V gene's germline CDR1 is LNHDA and CDR2 SQIVND (reference sequence). The CDR3 has 13 amino acids. CDR3: CASSIQAGTSEFF. The CDR3 region has the DNA TGTGCCAGTAGTATTCAGGCCGGGACTAGTGAGTTCTTC.